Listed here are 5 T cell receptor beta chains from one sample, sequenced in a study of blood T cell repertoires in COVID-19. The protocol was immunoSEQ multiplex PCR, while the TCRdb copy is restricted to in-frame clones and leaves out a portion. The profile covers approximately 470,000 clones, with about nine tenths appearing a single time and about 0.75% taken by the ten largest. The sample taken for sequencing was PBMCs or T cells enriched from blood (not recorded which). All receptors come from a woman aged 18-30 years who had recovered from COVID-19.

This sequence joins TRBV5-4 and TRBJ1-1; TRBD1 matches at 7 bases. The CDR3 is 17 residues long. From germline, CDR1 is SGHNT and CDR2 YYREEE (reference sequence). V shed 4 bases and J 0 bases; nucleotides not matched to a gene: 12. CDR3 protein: CASSPGGSPIMNTEAFF. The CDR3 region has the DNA TGTGCCAGCAGCCCAGGGGGTTCCCCCATCATGAACACTGAAGCTTTCTTT. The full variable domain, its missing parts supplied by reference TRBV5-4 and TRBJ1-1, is ETGVTQSPTHLIKTRGQQVTLRCSSQSGHNTVSWYQQALGQGPQFIFQYYREEENGRGNFPPRFSGLQFPNYSSELNVNALELDDSALYLCASSPGGSPIMNTEAFFGQGTRLTVV.

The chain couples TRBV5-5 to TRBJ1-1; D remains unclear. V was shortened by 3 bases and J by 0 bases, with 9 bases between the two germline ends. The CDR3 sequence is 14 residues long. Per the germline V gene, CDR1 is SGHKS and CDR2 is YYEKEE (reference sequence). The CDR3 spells CASSSRVMNTEAFF. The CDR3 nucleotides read TGTGCCAGCAGCTCCCGGGTCATGAACACTGAAGCTTTCTTT.

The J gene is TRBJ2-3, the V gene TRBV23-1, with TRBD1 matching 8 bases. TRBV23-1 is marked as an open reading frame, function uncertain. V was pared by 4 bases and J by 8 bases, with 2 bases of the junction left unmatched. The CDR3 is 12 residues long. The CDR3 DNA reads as TGCGCCAGCAGTCTGCAGGGGGCTACGCAGTATTTT. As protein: CASSLQGATQYF.

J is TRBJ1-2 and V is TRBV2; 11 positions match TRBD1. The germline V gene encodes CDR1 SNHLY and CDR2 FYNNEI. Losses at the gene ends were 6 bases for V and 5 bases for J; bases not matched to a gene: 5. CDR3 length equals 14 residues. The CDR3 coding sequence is TGTGCCAGCAGCCGGGACAGGGGGACGTATGGCTACACCTTC. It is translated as CASSRDRGTYGYTF.

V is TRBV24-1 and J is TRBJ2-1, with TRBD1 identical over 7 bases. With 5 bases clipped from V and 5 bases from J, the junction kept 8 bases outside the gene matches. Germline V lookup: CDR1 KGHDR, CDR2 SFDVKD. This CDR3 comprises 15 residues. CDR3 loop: CATSGARGKHNEQFF. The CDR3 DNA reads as TGTGCCACCAGTGGGGCCAGGGGGAAACACAATGAGCAGTTCTTC.